What follows are 11 T cell receptor beta chains derived from one specimen sequenced in a study of identical twins. TCRdb fed the 5' RACE reads into MiXCR, producing one record per CDR3 protein. The sample carries hundreds of thousands of distinct CDR3 sequences, 18% recorded once. These data were also filed under a second study, of T cells expressing NK-cell markers.

The sequencing input was PBMCs. The receptors come from a woman in her late teens or twenties in good health.

V gene TRBV27 combines with J gene TRBJ2-7; 8 bases are shared with TRBD1. CDR1 is MNHEY and CDR2 is SMNVEV in the germline V gene (reference sequence). V shed 8 bases, J shed 5 bases, and the junction held 20 bases outside the gene matches. The CDR3 has 17 residues. DNA of the CDR3: TGTGCCAGCGCAGTACACCAGACCGGGACAGGTAATAACGAGCAGTACTTC. Encoded protein: CASAVHQTGTGNNEQYF.

This clonotype showed up many times. The rearrangement links TRBV7-2 to TRBJ2-1; 8 nucleotides line up with TRBD2. Germline V gene sequence: CDR1 SGHTA, CDR2 FQGNSA. J gave up 6 bases and V 4 bases, and 11 bases lay outside the gene matches. The CDR3 covers 16 residues. The CDR3 DNA reads as TGTGCCAGCAGCTCGAGACTAACCAGCGGGGGCAATGAGCAGTTCTTC. It codes for CASSSRLTSGGNEQFF.

This clonotype has a handful of counts. The chain carries TRBV20-1 and TRBJ1-2, with D perhaps matching TRBD1 (6 bases). CDR1 is DFQATT and CDR2 is SNEGSKA in the germline V gene (reference sequence). The CDR3 runs 15 residues. Trimming took off 0 bases at V and 3 bases at J, with 14 bases between the two ends. The CDR3 coding sequence is TGCAGTGCTAGAGATCTTACGGGGGGCGACTATGGCTACACCTTC. This translates into CSARDLTGGDYGYTF.

V is TRBV20-1 and J is TRBJ2-1; D is tentatively TRBD1 or TRBD2 (5 bases each). Germline V gene data show CDR1 as DFQATT and CDR2 as SNEGSKA (reference sequence). The CDR3 totals 11 residues. The CDR3 protein is CSPNQGPEQFF. The CDR3 DNA sequence: TGCAGCCCGAACCAGGGACCTGAGCAGTTCTTC.

This chain uses TRBV4-3 with TRBJ2-1; TRBD2 aligns across 7 bases. CDR3 size: 16 residues. Germline trimming cut 0 bases from V and 2 bases from J; bases unmatched to any gene: 4. Germline lookup yields CDR1 LGHNA and CDR2 YSLEER. The CDR3 nucleotides read TGCGCCAGCAGCCAAGACACGGGAGGTCCCTACAATGAGCAGTTCTTC. Translation gives CASSQDTGGPYNEQFF.

This clonotype was detected many times. The rearrangement uses TRBV7-2 and TRBJ2-7; D is unclear. CDR3 length equals 13 residues. The V end was cut by 1 base, the J end by 5 bases, with 9 bases between. Germline V lookup: CDR1 SGHTA, CDR2 FQGNSA. Here the CDR3 reads CASSLGPSDEQYF. For the CDR3, the DNA is TGTGCCAGCAGCTTAGGGCCATCCGACGAGCAGTACTTC.

The chain recombines TRBV20-1 with TRBJ2-5; 9 positions match TRBD2. Germline CDR1 and CDR2: DFQATT and SNEGSKA (reference sequence). The J segment lost 5 bases and the V segment lost 0 bases, leaving 13 bases of the junction unmatched. This CDR3 contains 17 residues. CDR3: CSARDLGAGGLRETQYF. As DNA, the CDR3 is TGCAGTGCTAGAGACCTCGGAGCGGGGGGACTAAGGGAGACCCAGTACTTC.

The chain carries TRBV6-2 or TRBV6-3 and TRBJ2-7; 7 bases are a match to TRBD1. The CDR3 is 16 residues long. Germline CDR1 MNHEY, CDR2 SVGEGT. Trimming removed 0 bases from V and 0 bases from J; junction bases left unmatched: 5. CDR3 in DNA: TGTGCCAGCAGTTACTCCCCCCGGGACAGCTCCTACGAGCAGTACTTC. Translated, it gives CASSYSPRDSSYEQYF.

The chain recombines TRBV11-2 with TRBJ2-1; 7 bases are a match to TRBD2. The CDR3 covers 15 residues. With V trimmed by 1 base and J by 8 bases, 8 bases remained unmatched. CDR1 is SGHAT and CDR2 is FQNNGV in the germline V gene. The CDR3 DNA reads TGTGCCAGCAGCTTAGCCGGGGGGAGGTTCTATGAGCAGTTCTTC. Amino acid sequence: CASSLAGGRFYEQFF.

This clonotype was recorded a few times. J is TRBJ2-7 and V is TRBV27; 8 nucleotides line up with TRBD1. The CDR3 is 17 amino acids. CDR1 is MNHEY and CDR2 is SMNVEV in the germline V gene (reference sequence). Germline trimming cut 5 bases from V and 2 bases from J; bases unmatched to any gene: 14. CDR3 bases: TGTGCCAGCAGTGACCTACCTCGGGACAGGTCGGCCTACGAGCAGTACTTC. Its translation: CASSDLPRDRSAYEQYF.

This clonotype was seen a handful of times. The chain couples TRBV20-1 to TRBJ1-6; 8 bases are shared with TRBD1. The junction had 9 bases not matched to a gene; V was cut back by 6 bases and J by 5 bases. This CDR3 is built from 15 residues. CDR1 and CDR2 from the germline V gene are DFQATT and SNEGSKA (reference sequence). The CDR3 is CSAATGAGNNSPLHF. DNA for the CDR3: TGCAGTGCGGCGACAGGGGCAGGGAATAATTCACCCCTCCACTTT.